These 15 T cell receptor beta chains were sequenced from one sample in a study of technical replicates of blood from several donors. Libraries were prepared by immunoSEQ multiplex PCR; TCRdb keeps only in-frame clonotypes and omits some of them. This table holds about 12,000 clones, around 77% found once. Sequenced sample: PBMCs. The receptors here all came from a human donor in good health.

The chain uses TRBV19 and TRBJ1-1, with D maybe TRBD1 (6 bases). The CDR3 has 15 amino acids. Germline V gene lookup returns CDR1 LNHDA and CDR2 SQIVND (reference sequence). V lost 3 bases and J 1 base, leaving 12 bases between the germline ends. CDR3: CASSMTGTPNTEAFF. As DNA, the CDR3 is TGTGCCAGTAGTATGACCGGGACACCGAACACTGAAGCTTTCTTT.

The J gene is TRBJ1-1, the V gene TRBV10-2; 7 bases match TRBD1. The CDR3 consists of 15 residues. CDR1 is WSHSY and CDR2 is SAAADI in the germline V gene. With V trimmed by 5 bases and J by 1 base, 7 bases remained unmatched. The CDR3 loop is CASSTLGQPNTEAFF. Here the CDR3 DNA reads TGCGCCAGCAGTACCCTGGGACAGCCGAACACTGAAGCTTTCTTT.

This CDR3 is CASSAPGTSIYEQYF. For the CDR3, the DNA is TGTGCCAGCAGTGCCCCCGGGACTAGCATCTACGAGCAGTACTTC. The J gene is TRBJ2-7, the V gene TRBV28; 9 positions match TRBD2. CDR3 size: 15 residues. Unmatched junction bases numbered 8, after V lost 5 bases and J lost 3 bases. Germline V gene data show CDR1 as MDHEN and CDR2 as SYDVKM.

The rearrangement links TRBV25-1 to TRBJ2-7; the D gene is possibly TRBD1 (5 bases). The CDR3 totals 16 residues. V was cut by 1 base and J by 1 base, with 14 bases left in between. CDR1 is MGHDK and CDR2 is SYGVNS in the germline V gene. CDR3 loop: CASSELGQGPSYEQYF. The CDR3 nucleotides are TGTGCCAGCAGTGAATTGGGGCAGGGTCCATCCTACGAGCAGTACTTC.

The V and J genes are TRBV7-8 and TRBJ1-2; D not certain. The CDR3 loop spans 15 amino acids. CDR1 is SGHVS and CDR2 is FQNEAQ in the germline V gene. The V gene lost 2 bases and the J gene lost 0 bases, with 10 bases spanning the gap. CDR3 sequence reads: CASSLHGTSNYGYTF. The CDR3 coding sequence is TGTGCCAGCAGCTTACATGGCACCTCTAACTATGGCTACACCTTC.

The chain links TRBV6-5 to TRBJ2-5, with TRBD1 identical over 8 bases. Germline V gene lookup returns CDR1 MNHEY and CDR2 SVGAGI. V shed 5 bases, J shed 7 bases, and the junction held 12 bases outside the gene matches. The CDR3 is 15 residues long. DNA of the CDR3: TGTGCCAGCAGTCACGGACAGGGTTATCTTGTGACCCAGTACTTC. This sequence encodes CASSHGQGYLVTQYF.

This clone has only one observation. The chain is built from TRBV7-8 and TRBJ1-2; D is possibly TRBD1 (5 bases). Trimming took off 5 bases at V and 0 bases at J, with 19 bases between the two ends. Germline lookup yields CDR1 SGHVS and CDR2 FQNEAQ. This CDR3 contains 17 residues. The DNA for the CDR3 is TGTGCCAGCAGCGTCGATTGGGGCGCAGCTTCTAACTATGGCTACACCTTC. Translated, it gives CASSVDWGAASNYGYTF. The entire variable domain, with the rest obtained from reference TRBV7-8 and TRBJ1-2, is as follows: GAGVSQSPRYKVAKRGQDVALRCDPISGHVSLFWYQQALGQGPEFLTYFQNEAQLDKSGLPSDRFFAERPEGSVSTLKIQRTQQEDSAVYLCASSVDWGAASNYGYTFGSGTRLTVV.

This clone came up once. The chain links TRBV5-4 to TRBJ2-2; 8 nucleotides match TRBD1. This CDR3 has 16 amino acids. V lost 5 bases to trimming and J lost 6 bases; unmatched junction nucleotides: 12. Germline V gives CDR1 SGHNT, CDR2 YYREEE (reference sequence). CDR3 nucleotide sequence: TGTGCCAGCAGTAATCTAGACAGGGGCGGTCCCGGGGAGCTGTTTTTT. This gives the protein CASSNLDRGGPGELFF. Filled out from reference TRBV5-4 and TRBJ2-2, the complete variable domain reads ETGVTQSPTHLIKTRGQQVTLRCSSQSGHNTVSWYQQALGQGPQFIFQYYREEENGRGNFPPRFSGLQFPNYSSELNVNALELDDSALYLCASSNLDRGGPGELFFGEGSRLTVL.

The chain combines TRBV9 with TRBJ1-1; 7 nucleotides agree with TRBD1. With 3 bases clipped from V and 4 bases from J, the junction kept 6 bases outside the gene matches. Germline V gives CDR1 SGDLS, CDR2 YYNGEE. CDR3 length: 14 amino acids. The CDR3 DNA is TGTGCCAGCAGCGCGACAGGGTCGGGCACTGAAGCTTTCTTT. This gives the protein CASSATGSGTEAFF.

The rearrangement joins TRBV5-6 to TRBJ2-1, with TRBD1 matching over 10 bases. CDR1 and CDR2 from the germline V gene are SGHDT and YYEEEE. CDR3 size: 14 residues. Trimming removed 4 bases from V and 8 bases from J; junction bases left unmatched: 6. Written as DNA, the CDR3 is TGTGCCAGCAGCCCGGGACAGGGGCACGATGAGCAGTTCTTC. As protein: CASSPGQGHDEQFF.

The rearrangement joins TRBV4-1 to TRBJ1-5; no clear D. Trimming pared 0 bases from V and 4 bases from J, leaving 10 bases between. The CDR3 is 15 amino acids. CDR1 is MGHRA and CDR2 is YSYEKL in the germline V gene. Here the CDR3 reads CASSQDHAVNQPQHF. The CDR3 DNA sequence: TGCGCCAGCAGCCAAGATCATGCGGTGAATCAGCCCCAGCATTTT.

This clone was observed a handful of times. V usage is TRBV10-1 and J usage is TRBJ1-2, with D unresolved. V lost 0 bases and J 4 bases, leaving 9 bases between the germline ends. The germline V gene has CDR1 WNHNN and CDR2 SYGVQD (reference sequence). This CDR3 is built from 14 residues. The CDR3 coding sequence is TGCGCCAGCAGTGAGTCTGTCTACTCCTATGGCTACACCTTC. It codes for CASSESVYSYGYTF.

The V gene is TRBV30, the J gene TRBJ2-7, with 11 bases aligning to TRBD1. Germline V gene lookup returns CDR1 GTSNPN and CDR2 SVGIG (reference sequence). The CDR3 spans 15 residues. V shed 0 bases, J shed 4 bases, and the junction held 5 bases outside the gene matches. In DNA form, the CDR3 reads TGTGCCTGGAGTGTACCGGACAGGGGGCGATACGAGCAGTACTTC. This sequence encodes CAWSVPDRGRYEQYF.

CDR3 bases: TGTGCCACCAGCAGAGGGGGACAGGGGTTTGGCTACACCTTC. It encodes CATSRGGQGFGYTF. J is TRBJ1-2 and V is TRBV15; 10 bases map to TRBD1. This CDR3 contains 14 residues. Unmatched junction bases numbered 3, after V lost 1 base and J lost 7 bases. Germline assignment: CDR1 LNHNV and CDR2 YYDKDF (reference sequence).

This clone occurred a few times. The chain links TRBV7-2 to TRBJ1-5; 7 bases fit TRBD1. The CDR3 contains 14 residues. The germline gives CDR1 SGHTA, CDR2 FQGNSA. With 6 bases clipped from V and 7 bases from J, the junction kept 9 bases outside the gene matches. For the CDR3, the DNA is TGTGCCAGCAGGGGCGACAGGGCTCGCCAGCCCCAGCATTTT. Protein product: CASRGDRARQPQHF.